Listed here is a single T cell receptor beta chain. Its specificity is not known. Produced via immunoSEQ multiplex PCR; TCRdb's table is partial and in-frame only. The sample includes some 120,000 clones, approximately 93% of them seen just once. The germline V gene has CDR1 SGHVS and CDR2 FQNEAQ. V trimming: 4 bases; J trimming: 0 bases; junction bases outside the gene matches: 6. This CDR3 is 18 amino acids long. This sample was included in a study of T cell responses to AZD1222 COVID-19 vaccine. Study-wide results and caveats: Among the donors, most were white British and more were female, and clonal diversity was possibly underestimated. Variant regions that are unmutated are reportedly the target of nearly half of spike-specific TCRs. Only a handful of AZD1222 recipients, six or seven in all, had baseline seropositivity. Sampled repertoires all dated from after the peak T cell response.

The sequence was obtained from an adult in good health. This chain links TRBV7-8 with TRBJ2-1, with 13 nucleotides matching TRBD2. The source was peripheral blood, collected on day 0 of AZD1222 vaccination. The chain's CDR3 is CASSSGLAGTSSYNEQFF. DNA for the CDR3: TGTGCCAGCAGCTCGGGACTAGCGGGAACGAGCTCCTACAATGAGCAGTTCTTC.